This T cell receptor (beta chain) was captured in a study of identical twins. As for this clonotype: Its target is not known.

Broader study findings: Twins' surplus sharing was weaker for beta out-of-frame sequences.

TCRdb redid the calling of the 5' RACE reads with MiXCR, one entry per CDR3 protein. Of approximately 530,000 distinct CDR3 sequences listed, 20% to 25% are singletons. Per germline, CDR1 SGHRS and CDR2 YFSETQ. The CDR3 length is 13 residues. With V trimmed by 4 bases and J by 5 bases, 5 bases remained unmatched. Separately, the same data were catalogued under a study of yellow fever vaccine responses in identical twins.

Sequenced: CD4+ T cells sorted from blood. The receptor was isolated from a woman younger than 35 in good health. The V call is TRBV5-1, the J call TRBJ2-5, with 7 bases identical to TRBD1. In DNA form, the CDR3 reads TGCGCCAGCAGCATCACAGGGGACGAGACCCAGTACTTC. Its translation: CASSITGDETQYF.